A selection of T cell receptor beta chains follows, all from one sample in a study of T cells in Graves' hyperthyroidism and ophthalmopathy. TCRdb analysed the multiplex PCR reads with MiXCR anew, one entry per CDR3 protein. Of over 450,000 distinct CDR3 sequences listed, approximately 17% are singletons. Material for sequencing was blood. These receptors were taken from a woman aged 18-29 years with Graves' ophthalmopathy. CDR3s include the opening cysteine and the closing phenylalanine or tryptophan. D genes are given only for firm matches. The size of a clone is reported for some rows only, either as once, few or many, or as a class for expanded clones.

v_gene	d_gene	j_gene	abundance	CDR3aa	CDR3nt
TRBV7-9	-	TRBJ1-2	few	CASSLDGASGYTF	TGTGCCAGCAGCTTAGACGGGGCTTCTGGCTACACCTTC
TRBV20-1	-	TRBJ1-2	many	CSAKAMRDGGYTF	TGCAGTGCTAAAGCAATGCGGGACGGGGGGTACACCTTC
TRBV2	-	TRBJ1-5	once	CASSDRVPQPQHF	TGTGCCAGCAGTGACAGGGTTCCCCAGCCCCAGCATTTT
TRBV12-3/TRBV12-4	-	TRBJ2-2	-	CASHWGTGELFF	TGTGCCAGCCATTGGGGCACCGGGGAGCTGTTTTTT
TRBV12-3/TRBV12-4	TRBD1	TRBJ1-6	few	CATKSRQGDSPLHF	TGTGCCACCAAATCCCGACAGGGCGATTCACCCCTCCACTTT
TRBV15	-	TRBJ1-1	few	CATSRERLNTEAFF	TGTGCCACCAGCAGAGAGAGGCTGAACACTGAAGCTTTCTTT
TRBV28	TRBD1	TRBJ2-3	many	CASSQGQGSSDTQYF	TGTGCCAGCAGCCAGGGACAGGGGTCCTCAGATACGCAGTATTTT
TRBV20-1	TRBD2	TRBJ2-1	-	CSARPGLAGVNEQFF	TGCAGTGCTAGACCGGGACTAGCGGGAGTTAATGAGCAGTTCTTC
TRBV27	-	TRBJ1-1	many	CASSFKITTEAFF	TGTGCCAGCAGTTTTAAGATAACCACTGAAGCTTTCTTT
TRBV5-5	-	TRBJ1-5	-	CASSWDENSNQPQHF	TGTGCCAGCAGCTGGGACGAGAATAGCAATCAGCCCCAGCATTTT
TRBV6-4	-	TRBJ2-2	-	CASSEDNTGELFF	TGTGCCAGCAGTGAAGACAACACCGGGGAGCTGTTTTTT
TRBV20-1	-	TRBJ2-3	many	CSAVRGGSTDTQYF	TGCAGTGCCGTCAGGGGAGGAAGCACAGATACGCAGTATTTT
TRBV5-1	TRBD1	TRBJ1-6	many	CASSEGQGESPLHF	TGCGCCAGCAGCGAGGGACAGGGCGAATCACCCCTCCACTTT
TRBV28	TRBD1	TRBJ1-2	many	CASSLGTGPYGYTF	TGTGCCAGCAGTTTAGGGACAGGTCCATATGGCTACACCTTC
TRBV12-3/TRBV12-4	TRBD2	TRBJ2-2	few	CASRPLAGTGELFF	TGTGCCAGCAGACCTCTAGCGGGGACCGGGGAGCTGTTTTTT
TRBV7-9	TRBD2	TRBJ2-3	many	CASSRRSGRARTDTQYF	TGTGCCAGCAGCCGACGTAGCGGGAGGGCCCGGACAGATACGCAGTATTTT